Below, 29 T cell receptor beta chains from the same sample are listed, as sequenced in a study of blood T cell repertoires in COVID-19. This table comes from immunoSEQ multiplex PCR, and its TCRdb copy is limited to in-frame clones, with some not included. This table has approximately 120,000 clones, around 85% appearing once. Material: peripheral blood. These receptors all stem from a woman between 50 and 59 years old who had recovered from COVID-19.

The V call is TRBV5-1, the J call TRBJ2-3; D might be TRBD2 (5 bases). Germline CDR1 SGHRS, CDR2 YFSETQ. V was trimmed by 0 bases and J by 0 bases, leaving 8 bases between them. The CDR3 runs 15 residues. Written as DNA, the CDR3 is TGCGCCAGCAGCTTGGGAGGCGGGAGCACAGATACGCAGTATTTT. Protein sequence: CASSLGGGSTDTQYF. The full variable domain, with the rest looked up from reference TRBV5-1 and TRBJ2-3, is KAGVTQTPRYLIKTRGQQVTLSCSPISGHRSVSWYQQTPGQGLQFLFEYFSETQRNKGNFPGRFSGRQFSNSRSEMNVSTLELGDSALYLCASSLGGGSTDTQYFGPGTRLTVL.

The V call is TRBV27, the J call TRBJ2-1, with D possibly being TRBD2 (7 bases). CDR1 MNHEY and CDR2 SMNVEV come from the germline V gene (reference sequence). The CDR3 is 13 residues long. Deletions cut 5 bases from V and 6 bases from J, with 11 bases between. For the CDR3, the DNA is TGTGCCAGCAGTCGGGGGGCCCTCAATGAGCAGTTCTTC. This translates into CASSRGALNEQFF.

V is TRBV18 and J is TRBJ1-4; D is perhaps TRBD1 (6 bases). CDR1 and CDR2 from the germline V gene are KGHSH and LQKENI. The CDR3 totals 16 residues. V was shortened by 2 bases and J by 5 bases, with 15 bases between the two germline ends. The CDR3 loop reads CASSPKPGQTNEKLFF. CDR3 bases: TGTGCCAGCTCACCAAAGCCGGGACAAACCAATGAAAAACTGTTTTTT.

The rearrangement joins TRBV5-1 to TRBJ2-1; 8 nucleotides line up with TRBD1. Germline CDR1 is SGHRS and CDR2 is YFSETQ. The CDR3 covers 15 residues. With V trimmed by 4 bases and J by 9 bases, 12 bases remained unmatched. The chain's CDR3 is CASSKGQGSRGEQFF. Written as DNA, the CDR3 is TGCGCCAGCAGCAAAGGACAGGGAAGTCGAGGTGAGCAGTTCTTC.

This rearrangement joins TRBV27 to TRBJ1-1, with a possible D match to TRBD1 (6 bases). Germline CDR1 and CDR2: MNHEY and SMNVEV (reference sequence). Trimming left V 8 bases short and J 2 bases short, with 15 bases between. The CDR3 covers 14 residues. DNA for the CDR3: TGTGCCAGCTCGAAGGACAGACAAAACACTGAAGCTTTCTTT. Translated, it gives CASSKDRQNTEAFF.

This chain links TRBV18 with TRBJ1-2; D is unclear. This CDR3 has 15 residues. Trimming removed 5 bases from V and 6 bases from J, with 19 bases in between. Germline values: CDR1 KGHSH, CDR2 LQKENI. In DNA form, the CDR3 reads TGTGCCAGCTCAGACGAACAAGGAGGGCACAATGGCTACACCTTC. Protein sequence: CASSDEQGGHNGYTF.

The CDR3 DNA sequence: TGTGCCAGCAGGGAACAGGGGAGCTCCTACAATGAGCAGTTCTTC. This codes for CASREQGSSYNEQFF. V usage is TRBV28 and J usage is TRBJ2-1; 7 bases align to TRBD1. The CDR3 contains 15 residues. With V trimmed by 6 bases and J by 0 bases, 5 bases remained unmatched. Germline CDR1 is MDHEN and CDR2 is SYDVKM.

The chain recombines TRBV19 with TRBJ2-5, with 11 nucleotides matching TRBD2. Germline loops: CDR1 LNHDA, CDR2 SQIVND (reference sequence). V trimming: 8 bases; J trimming: 4 bases; junction bases outside the gene matches: 18. The CDR3 has 18 residues. CDR3 region: CASSSRTSGSPRRETQYF. CDR3 sequence (DNA): TGTGCCAGTTCGTCGCGGACTAGCGGGTCGCCTAGGAGAGAGACCCAGTACTTC. The whole variable domain, filled in from reference TRBV19 and TRBJ2-5, reads DGGITQSPKYLFRKEGQNVTLSCEQNLNHDAMYWYRQDPGQGLRLIYYSQIVNDFQKGDIAEGYSVSREKKESFPLTVTSAQKNPTAFYLCASSSRTSGSPRRETQYFGPGTRLLVL.

This chain joins TRBV25-1 and TRBJ1-3; TRBD1 agrees at 7 bases. The CDR3 contains 14 residues. J gave up 0 bases and V 10 bases, and 6 bases lay outside the gene matches. CDR1 is MGHDK, CDR2 SYGVNS, per germline. The CDR3 nucleotides read TGTGCCACCCAGGGGGTGTCCTCTGGAAACACCATATATTTT. Translating it yields CATQGVSSGNTIYF.

The chain is built from TRBV9 and TRBJ2-2; D is ambiguous. From germline, CDR1 is SGDLS and CDR2 YYNGEE. The CDR3 length is 15 residues. Trimming pared 0 bases from V and 6 bases from J, leaving 12 bases between. This CDR3 reads CASSVEPDSAGELFF. The DNA for the CDR3 is TGTGCCAGCAGCGTAGAACCAGATTCCGCCGGGGAGCTGTTTTTT. Full variable domain (outside the CDR3, taken from reference TRBV9 and TRBJ2-2): DSGVTQTPKHLITATGQRVTLRCSPRSGDLSVYWYQQSLDQGLQFLIQYYNGEERAKGNILERFSAQQFPDLHSELNLSSLELGDSALYFCASSVEPDSAGELFFGEGSRLTVL.

This clone has only a few counts. Here the CDR3 reads CASSPPGAGGANTEAFF. CDR3 in DNA: TGTGCCAGCTCACCACCGGGTGCAGGGGGCGCGAACACTGAAGCTTTCTTT. This chain uses TRBV18 with TRBJ1-1; the match to TRBD1 covers 8 bases. V dropped 0 bases and J dropped 1; count of bases not matched to a gene: 7. This CDR3 has 17 amino acids. Germline lookup yields CDR1 KGHSH and CDR2 LQKENI.

The J gene is TRBJ2-5, the V gene TRBV27, with a weak D call TRBD1 (6 bases). The CDR3 runs to 14 residues. Trimming removed 2 bases from V and 5 bases from J, with 12 bases in between. Looked up from germline, CDR1 is MNHEY and CDR2 is SMNVEV (reference sequence). CDR3 coding DNA: TGTGCCAGCAGTTTAATGGGGGCGTCTGAGACCCAGTACTTC. Protein sequence: CASSLMGASETQYF.

This rearrangement joins TRBV5-1 to TRBJ2-7; D uncertain. The germline CDR1 and CDR2 sequences are SGHRS and YFSETQ. V gave up 5 bases and J gave up 4 bases, with 10 bases separating them. There are 12 residues in the CDR3. The CDR3 here is CASSLDKYEQYF. As DNA, the CDR3 is TGCGCCAGCAGTCTCGACAAGTACGAGCAGTACTTC.

The gene calls are TRBV28 and TRBJ1-1, with TRBD1 as a possible D gene (5 bases). Germline lookup yields CDR1 MDHEN and CDR2 SYDVKM. This CDR3 has 13 residues. V was cut by 2 bases and J by 9 bases, with 13 bases left in between. The CDR3 DNA sequence: TGTGCCAGCAGTTTAGGCAGGGAGGTTCAAGCTTTCTTT. Translating gives CASSLGREVQAFF.

The V gene is TRBV20-1, the J gene TRBJ1-2; D unclear. The V gene's germline CDR1 is DFQATT and CDR2 SNEGSKA (reference sequence). The CDR3 extends over 11 amino acids. Trimming shortened V by 4 bases and J by 5 bases, and 8 bases separated the two germline ends. The CDR3 is CSAISRYGYTF. The CDR3 DNA sequence: TGCAGTGCTATTAGCAGATATGGCTACACCTTC.

This chain joins TRBV4-2 and TRBJ2-3, with TRBD2 matching over 7 bases. Germline CDR1 LGHNA, CDR2 YNFKEQ. The CDR3 is 15 residues long. The junction had 1 base not matched to a gene; V was cut back by 1 base and J by 0 bases. The CDR3: CASSQVGGSTDTQYF. The CDR3, as DNA: TGTGCCAGCAGCCAAGTGGGGGGGAGCACAGATACGCAGTATTTT.

The rearrangement uses TRBV11-3 and TRBJ2-3; D is undetermined. Germline V lookup: CDR1 SGHNT, CDR2 YENEEA. CDR3 length: 16 residues. V was pared by 1 base and J by 0 bases, with 11 bases between. Written as DNA, the CDR3 is TGTGCCAGCAGCTTAGGAGTGACAACTAGCACAGATACGCAGTATTTT. This gives the protein CASSLGVTTSTDTQYF.

The J gene is TRBJ1-3, the V gene TRBV19; no clear D gene. V lost 5 bases to trimming and J lost 2 bases, with 10 bases between them. The CDR3 has 14 amino acids. CDR1 is LNHDA and CDR2 is SQIVND in the germline V gene (reference sequence). The CDR3 sequence: CASSPQITGNTIYF. The CDR3 DNA sequence: TGTGCCAGTAGTCCTCAGATAACTGGAAACACCATATATTTT.

V is TRBV9 and J is TRBJ2-3, with 9 bases lining up with TRBD1. With V trimmed by 3 bases and J by 4 bases, 3 bases remained unmatched. CDR3 size: 14 residues. Germline V CDR1 and CDR2: SGDLS, YYNGEE. CDR3 protein: CASSAYRGPDTQYF. The CDR3, as DNA: TGTGCCAGCAGCGCCTACAGGGGGCCAGATACGCAGTATTTT.

This CDR3 is CAWSLGQGAKWELFF. CDR3 nucleotides: TGTGCCTGGAGTCTCGGACAGGGGGCGAAGTGGGAGCTGTTTTTT. The chain joins TRBV30 to TRBJ2-2; the match to TRBD1 covers 11 bases. V shed 2 bases, J shed 9 bases, and the junction held 8 bases outside the gene matches. CDR1 and CDR2 from the germline V gene are GTSNPN and SVGIG (reference sequence). The CDR3 covers 15 residues.

The CDR3 region is CASSERMAELGLLYF. CDR3 in DNA: TGTGCCAGCAGTGAAAGGATGGCTGAACTGGGCCTACTCTACTTC. The chain combines TRBV2 with TRBJ2-7; no clear D gene. CDR1 is SNHLY and CDR2 is FYNNEI in the germline V gene. The V end was cut by 2 bases, the J end by 13 bases, with 24 bases between. This CDR3 region has 15 residues.

V and J are TRBV7-2 and TRBJ2-1; 7 bases fit TRBD2. Germline assignment: CDR1 SGHTA and CDR2 FQGNSA. V gave up 5 bases and J gave up 10 bases; unmatched junction bases: 8. The CDR3 contains 13 residues. The CDR3 sequence is CASSLPPGLEQFF. CDR3 bases: TGTGCCAGCAGCCTGCCACCGGGACTAGAGCAGTTCTTC.

The genes are TRBV9 and TRBJ1-2; no firm D call. The CDR3 spans 13 residues. Looked up from germline, CDR1 is SGDLS and CDR2 is YYNGEE. V was clipped by 1 base and J by 8 bases, with 12 bases between them. In DNA form, the CDR3 reads TGTGCCAGCAGCGTATTCAAGGGCGGGGGCTACACCTTC. Its translation is CASSVFKGGGYTF.

The table lists this clone with a few counts. The genes are TRBV12-5 and TRBJ1-1; D not resolved. V lost 1 base and J 3 bases, leaving 6 bases between the germline ends. Germline V gives CDR1 LGHNT, CDR2 FRNRAP. The CDR3 has 13 residues. In DNA form, the CDR3 reads TGTGCTAGTGGTTTGGAAGGAGACACTGAAGCTTTCTTT. Its translation is CASGLEGDTEAFF.

This CDR3 is CASSPRWDRGNGYTF. The CDR3 DNA reads TGTGCCAGCAGCCCAAGATGGGACAGGGGAAATGGCTACACCTTC. The chain joins TRBV3-1 (or the pseudogene TRBV3-2) to TRBJ1-2; TRBD1 matches 10 bases. CDR3 length equals 15 residues. Losses at the gene ends were 4 bases for V and 6 bases for J; bases not matched to a gene: 8. Germline V gene data show CDR1 as LGHDT and CDR2 as YNNKEL (reference sequence).

V and J are TRBV18 and TRBJ2-2; the match to TRBD1 covers 8 bases. Germline CDR1 KGHSH, CDR2 LQKENI. V shed 6 bases and J 2 bases; nucleotides not matched to a gene: 5. The CDR3 loop spans 15 amino acids. The chain's CDR3 is CASSLGQGNTGELFF. The DNA of the CDR3 is TGTGCCAGCTCGCTCGGACAGGGTAACACCGGGGAGCTGTTTTTT. Based on the CDR3 plus reference TRBV18 and TRBJ2-2, the full variable domain is NAGVMQNPRHLVRRRGQEARLRCSPMKGHSHVYWYRQLPEEGLKFMVYLQKENIIDESGMPKERFSAEFPKEGPSILRIQQVVRGDSAAYFCASSLGQGNTGELFFGEGSRLTVL.

In its sample, this clone was seen once. The V gene is TRBV7-8, the J gene TRBJ2-2; 9 bases line up with TRBD2. V was pared by 2 bases and J by 4 bases, with 8 bases of the junction left unmatched. CDR1 SGHVS and CDR2 FQNEAQ come from the germline V gene. The CDR3 consists of 17 residues. The CDR3 is CASSLIAGVDPTGELFF. For the CDR3, the DNA is TGTGCCAGCAGCTTAATAGCGGGAGTGGACCCCACCGGGGAGCTGTTTTTT.

The chain links TRBV7-2 to TRBJ2-2; D is undetermined. The CDR3 spans 15 residues. Trimming cost V 4 bases and J 2 bases, with 11 bases left between them. The V gene's germline CDR1 is SGHTA and CDR2 FQGNSA. The CDR3 region has the DNA TGTGCCAGCAGCTCAGTACAAATTAACACCGGGGAGCTGTTTTTT. Translated: CASSSVQINTGELFF.

The CDR3 spells CASSQSRSSTEAFF. The CDR3 DNA follows: TGTGCCAGCAGCCAATCCCGTTCGTCCACTGAAGCTTTCTTT. The rearrangement joins TRBV3-1 (or the pseudogene TRBV3-2) to TRBJ1-1; no definite D call. The CDR3 contains 14 residues. Germline CDR1 is LGHDT and CDR2 is YNNKEL (reference sequence). V was trimmed by 2 bases and J by 4 bases, leaving 11 bases between them.